This T cell receptor beta chain was obtained from a study of sequential checkpoint blockade in melanoma. Study as a whole: Patients were randomized 1:1 to nivolumab-then-ipilimumab or ipilimumab-then-nivolumab first-line. After both sequences, patients received maintenance nivolumab.

Germline CDR1 SGDLS, CDR2 YYNGEE. The CDR3 is 14 residues long. V lost 2 bases, J lost 3 bases, and 11 bases lay in between. This clone was recorded a few times. Stated treatment: randomized to nivolumab then ipilimumab (arm A) or the reverse (arm B). None of the patients previously received DNA-damaging chemotherapy. Live CD3+CD8+ CD19− CD56− cells were sorted from PBMCs. Clones were read by immunoSEQ multiplex PCR, and TCRdb kept only the in-frame ones, dropping some. The table includes some 35,000 clones, over 75% detected once. The TCR originated in a human donor with melanoma. The chain joins TRBV9 to TRBJ1-2; a weak D match, TRBD1 (6 bases). Sequenced here: CD8+ T cells sorted from blood (inferred from file names), sampled from a patient given nivolumab and ipilimumab in sequence. CDR3 protein: CASSVQGTHYGYTF. The CDR3 DNA follows: TGTGCCAGCAGCGTGCAGGGGACCCACTATGGCTACACCTTC.